These 8 T cell receptor beta chains were sequenced from one sample in a study of blood T cell repertoires in COVID-19. The table came from immunoSEQ multiplex PCR; TCRdb's copy has only in-frame clones and leaves some out. The data show around 57,000 clones, around 86% seen once. Sequencing was carried out using peripheral blood. Receptors were obtained from a man aged 50 to 59 with active COVID-19.

The chain links TRBV27 to TRBJ2-5; D is unclear. The CDR3 consists of 14 residues. Trimming left V 3 bases short and J 1 base short, with 9 bases between. CDR1 is MNHEY, CDR2 SMNVEV, per germline (reference sequence). CDR3 sequence reads: CASSFGSPQETQYF. In DNA form, the CDR3 reads TGTGCCAGCAGTTTTGGCTCTCCCCAAGAGACCCAGTACTTC.

Only one count was recorded for this clone. V is TRBV7-2 and J is TRBJ2-7, with TRBD2 as a possible D gene (5 bases). Germline V gene data show CDR1 as SGHTA and CDR2 as FQGNSA. Trimming removed 0 bases from V and 3 bases from J, with 9 bases in between. The CDR3 spans 14 residues. This chain's CDR3 is CASSLASANYEQYF. CDR3 bases: TGTGCCAGCAGCTTAGCTAGCGCCAACTACGAGCAGTACTTC.

The rearrangement links TRBV28 to TRBJ2-1, with TRBD2 identical over 8 bases. The CDR3 spans 17 residues. The V segment lost 3 bases and the J segment 2 bases; nucleotides outside the gene matches: 9. Germline assignment: CDR1 MDHEN and CDR2 SYDVKM. CDR3 sequence (DNA): TGTGCCAGCAGTTTGTACCCTAGCGGGCGTGCCTACAATGAGCAGTTCTTC. It specifies CASSLYPSGRAYNEQFF. Combining the CDR3 with reference TRBV28 and TRBJ2-1 gives the whole variable domain DVKVTQSSRYLVKRTGEKVFLECVQDMDHENMFWYRQDPGLGLRLIYFSYDVKMKEKGDIPEGYSVSREKKERFSLILESASTNQTSMYLCASSLYPSGRAYNEQFFGPGTRLTVL.

V is TRBV27 and J is TRBJ2-1, with 9 bases lining up with TRBD2. The CDR3 has 14 residues. V gave up 3 bases and J gave up 3 bases; unmatched junction bases: 0. Germline CDR1 reads MNHEY; CDR2 reads SMNVEV (reference sequence). Here the CDR3 DNA reads TGTGCCAGCAGTTTTAGCGGGGGCTACAATGAGCAGTTCTTC. Translated, it gives CASSFSGGYNEQFF.

The chain is built from TRBV6-2 or TRBV6-3 and TRBJ2-3; 9 bases match TRBD1. The germline V gene encodes CDR1 MNHEY and CDR2 SVGEGT. CDR3 length: 19 residues. With V trimmed by 2 bases and J by 2 bases, 14 bases remained unmatched. This CDR3 reads CASSYPIPGTGRDTDTQYF. DNA of the CDR3: TGTGCCAGCAGTTACCCGATCCCCGGGACAGGGAGGGACACAGATACGCAGTATTTT.

The rearrangement links TRBV5-1 to TRBJ2-5; 10 nucleotides line up with TRBD2. CDR1 and CDR2 (germline): SGHRS, YFSETQ. The trim removed 4 bases at V and 2 bases at J, leaving 11 bases unmatched. The CDR3 runs 17 residues. The chain's CDR3 is CASSLGVAGGPQETQYF. In DNA, the CDR3 is TGCGCCAGCAGCCTCGGAGTAGCGGGGGGACCGCAAGAGACCCAGTACTTC.

The sample holds one count of this clone. The chain uses TRBV7-2 and TRBJ1-1; D unresolved. Trimming left V 2 bases short and J 1 base short, with 11 bases between. The CDR3 length is 15 residues. Germline V CDR1 and CDR2: SGHTA, FQGNSA. CDR3 sequence: CASSLIGPGNTEAFF. CDR3 bases: TGTGCCAGCAGCTTAATCGGTCCCGGGAACACTGAAGCTTTCTTT.

The rearrangement uses TRBV7-9 and TRBJ2-3; TRBD1 aligns across 7 bases. Germline V CDR1 and CDR2: SEHNR, FQNEAQ (reference sequence). The CDR3 is 16 amino acids. V dropped 4 bases and J dropped 3; count of bases not matched to a gene: 10. DNA of the CDR3: TGTGCCAGCAGCTCTCCCGGGACAGTCCAGACAGATACGCAGTATTTT. Translation gives CASSSPGTVQTDTQYF.